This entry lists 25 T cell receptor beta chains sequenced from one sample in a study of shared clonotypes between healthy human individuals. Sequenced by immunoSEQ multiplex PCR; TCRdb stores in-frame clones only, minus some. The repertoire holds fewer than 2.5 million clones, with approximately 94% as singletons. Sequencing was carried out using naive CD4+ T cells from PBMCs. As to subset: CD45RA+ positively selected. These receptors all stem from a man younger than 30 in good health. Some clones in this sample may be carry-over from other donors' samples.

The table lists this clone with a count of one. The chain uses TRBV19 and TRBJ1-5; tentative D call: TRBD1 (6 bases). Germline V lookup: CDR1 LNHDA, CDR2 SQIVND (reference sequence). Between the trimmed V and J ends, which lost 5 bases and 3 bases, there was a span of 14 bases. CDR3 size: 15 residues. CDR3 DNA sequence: TGTGCCAGTAGTCTCTCAACAGGGTACAATCAGCCCCAGCATTTT. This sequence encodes CASSLSTGYNQPQHF.

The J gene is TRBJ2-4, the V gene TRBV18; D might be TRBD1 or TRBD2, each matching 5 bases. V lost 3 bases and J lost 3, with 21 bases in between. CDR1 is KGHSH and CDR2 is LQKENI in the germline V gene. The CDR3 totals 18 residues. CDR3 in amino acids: CASSPTVPGTGDKNIQYF. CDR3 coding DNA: TGTGCCAGCTCACCCACGGTCCCGGGGACGGGCGACAAAAACATTCAGTACTTC.

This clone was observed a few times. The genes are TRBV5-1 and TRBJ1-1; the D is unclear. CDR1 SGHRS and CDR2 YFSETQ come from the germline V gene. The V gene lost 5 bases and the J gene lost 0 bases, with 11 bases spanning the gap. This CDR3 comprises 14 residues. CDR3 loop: CASRGQALNTEAFF. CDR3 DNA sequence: TGCGCCAGCAGAGGTCAGGCGTTGAACACTGAAGCTTTCTTT.

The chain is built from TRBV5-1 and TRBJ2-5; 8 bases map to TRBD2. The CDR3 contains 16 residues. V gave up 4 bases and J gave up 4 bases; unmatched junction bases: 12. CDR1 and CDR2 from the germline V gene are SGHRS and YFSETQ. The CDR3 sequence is CASSPPGGGLGETQYF. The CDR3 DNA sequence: TGCGCCAGCAGCCCCCCCGGGGGGGGCCTTGGAGAGACCCAGTACTTC.

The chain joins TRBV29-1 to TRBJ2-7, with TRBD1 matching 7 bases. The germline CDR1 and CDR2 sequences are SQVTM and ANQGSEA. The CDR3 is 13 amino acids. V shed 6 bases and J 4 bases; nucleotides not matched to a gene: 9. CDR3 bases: TGCAGCGTGTTTCGTCAGGGGGTATACGAGCAGTACTTC. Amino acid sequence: CSVFRQGVYEQYF.

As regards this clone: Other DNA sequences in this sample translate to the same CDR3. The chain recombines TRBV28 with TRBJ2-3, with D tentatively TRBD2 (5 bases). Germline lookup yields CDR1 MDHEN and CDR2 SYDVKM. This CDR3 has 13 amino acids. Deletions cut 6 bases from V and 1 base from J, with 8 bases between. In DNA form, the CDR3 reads TGTGCCAGCAGCCTTAGCGGCACAGATACGCAGTATTTT. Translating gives CASSLSGTDTQYF.

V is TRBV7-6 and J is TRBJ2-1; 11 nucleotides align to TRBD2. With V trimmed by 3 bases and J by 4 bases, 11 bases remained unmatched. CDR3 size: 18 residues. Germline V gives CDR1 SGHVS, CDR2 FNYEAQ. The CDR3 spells CASSLISRTSGRYNEQFF. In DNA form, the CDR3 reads TGTGCCAGCAGCTTGATCTCTAGGACTAGCGGGCGTTACAATGAGCAGTTCTTC.

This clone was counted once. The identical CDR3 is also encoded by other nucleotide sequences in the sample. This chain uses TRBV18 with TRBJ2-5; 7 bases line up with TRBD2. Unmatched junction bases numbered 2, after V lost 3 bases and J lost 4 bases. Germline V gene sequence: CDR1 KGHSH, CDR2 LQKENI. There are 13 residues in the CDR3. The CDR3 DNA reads TGTGCCAGCTCACCCCCGGGGGGAGAGACCCAGTACTTC. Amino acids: CASSPPGGETQYF.

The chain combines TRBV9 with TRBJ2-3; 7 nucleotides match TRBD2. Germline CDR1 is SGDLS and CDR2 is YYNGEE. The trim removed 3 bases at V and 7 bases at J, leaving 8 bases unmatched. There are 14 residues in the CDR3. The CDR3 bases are TGTGCCAGCAGCGCCTCCGGGACTACACATACGCAGTATTTT. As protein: CASSASGTTHTQYF.

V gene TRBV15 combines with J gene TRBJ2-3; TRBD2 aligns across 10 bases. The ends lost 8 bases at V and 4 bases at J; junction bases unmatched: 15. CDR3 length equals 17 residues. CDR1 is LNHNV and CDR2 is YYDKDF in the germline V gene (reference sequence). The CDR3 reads CATRLAGATTPPDTQYF. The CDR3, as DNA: TGTGCCACCCGGCTAGCGGGAGCAACCACCCCCCCAGATACGCAGTATTTT. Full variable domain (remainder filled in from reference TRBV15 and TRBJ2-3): DAMVIQNPRYQVTQFGKPVTLSCSQTLNHNVMYWYQQKSSQAPKLLFHYYDKDFNNEADTPDNFQSRRPNTSFCFLDIRSPGLGDTAMYLCATRLAGATTPPDTQYFGPGTRLTVL.

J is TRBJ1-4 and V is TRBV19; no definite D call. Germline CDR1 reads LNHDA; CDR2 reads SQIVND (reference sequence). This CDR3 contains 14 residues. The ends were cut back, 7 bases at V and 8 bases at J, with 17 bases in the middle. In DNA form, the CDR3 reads TGTGCCAGTACCCCAGGTCGGTCCGAGGAAAAACTGTTTTTT. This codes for CASTPGRSEEKLFF.

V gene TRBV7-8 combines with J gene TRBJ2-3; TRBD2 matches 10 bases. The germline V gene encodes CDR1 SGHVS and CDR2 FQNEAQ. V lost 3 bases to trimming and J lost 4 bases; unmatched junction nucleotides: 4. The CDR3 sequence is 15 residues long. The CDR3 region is CASSFLAGVADTQYF. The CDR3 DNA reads TGTGCCAGCAGCTTTCTAGCGGGAGTTGCAGATACGCAGTATTTT.

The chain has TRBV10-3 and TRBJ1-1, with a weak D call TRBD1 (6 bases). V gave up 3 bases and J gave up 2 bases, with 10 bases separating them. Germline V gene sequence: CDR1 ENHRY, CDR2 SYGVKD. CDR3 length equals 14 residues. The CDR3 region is CAISDSGANTEAFF. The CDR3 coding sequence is TGTGCCATCAGTGACTCGGGGGCAAACACTGAAGCTTTCTTT.

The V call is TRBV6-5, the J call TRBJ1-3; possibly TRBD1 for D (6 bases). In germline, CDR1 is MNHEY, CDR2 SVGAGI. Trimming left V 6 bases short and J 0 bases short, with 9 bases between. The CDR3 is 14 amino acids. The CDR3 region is CASRLGASGNTIYF. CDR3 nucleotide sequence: TGTGCCAGCAGATTGGGGGCCTCTGGAAACACCATATATTTT.

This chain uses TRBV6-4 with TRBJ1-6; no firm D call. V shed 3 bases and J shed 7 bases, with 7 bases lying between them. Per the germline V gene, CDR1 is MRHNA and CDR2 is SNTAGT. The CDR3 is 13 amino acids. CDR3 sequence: CASSEGHNSPLHF. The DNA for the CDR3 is TGTGCCAGCAGTGAAGGGCACAATTCACCCCTCCACTTT.

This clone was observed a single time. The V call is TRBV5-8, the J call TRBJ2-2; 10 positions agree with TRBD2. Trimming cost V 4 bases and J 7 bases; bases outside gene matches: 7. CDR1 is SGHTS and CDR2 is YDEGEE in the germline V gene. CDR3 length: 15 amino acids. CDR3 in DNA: TGTGCCAGCAGCCCCGGGACTAGCGCTAACGGGGAGCTGTTTTTT. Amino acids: CASSPGTSANGELFF.

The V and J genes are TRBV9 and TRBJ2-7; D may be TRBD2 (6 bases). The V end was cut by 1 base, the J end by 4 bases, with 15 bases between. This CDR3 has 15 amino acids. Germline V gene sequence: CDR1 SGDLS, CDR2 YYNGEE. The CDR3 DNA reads TGTGCCAGCAGCGTATCCTCGCAGGGACTGTACGAGCAGTACTTC. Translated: CASSVSSQGLYEQYF.

The CDR3 DNA follows: TGCGCCAGCAGCTTGAGAGCGGGACAGGGAACTGGAAACACCATATATTTT. It translates to CASSLRAGQGTGNTIYF. The V call is TRBV5-1, the J call TRBJ1-3, with 9 bases lining up with TRBD1. The trim removed 1 base at V and 2 bases at J, leaving 7 bases unmatched. This CDR3 spans 17 amino acids. The germline gives CDR1 SGHRS, CDR2 YFSETQ.

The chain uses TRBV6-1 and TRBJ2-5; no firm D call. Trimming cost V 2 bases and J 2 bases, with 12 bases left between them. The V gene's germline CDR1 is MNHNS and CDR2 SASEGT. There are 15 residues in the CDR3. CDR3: CASSESIGRQETQYF. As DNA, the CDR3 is TGTGCCAGCAGTGAATCCATCGGGCGACAAGAGACCCAGTACTTC.

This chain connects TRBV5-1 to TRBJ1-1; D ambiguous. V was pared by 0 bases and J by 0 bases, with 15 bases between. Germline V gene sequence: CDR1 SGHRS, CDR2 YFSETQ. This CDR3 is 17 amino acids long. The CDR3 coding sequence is TGCGCCAGCAGCTTGGAAGACACCCGGAGGCTGAACACTGAAGCTTTCTTT. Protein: CASSLEDTRRLNTEAFF. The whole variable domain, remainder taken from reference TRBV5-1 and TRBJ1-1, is KAGVTQTPRYLIKTRGQQVTLSCSPISGHRSVSWYQQTPGQGLQFLFEYFSETQRNKGNFPGRFSGRQFSNSRSEMNVSTLELGDSALYLCASSLEDTRRLNTEAFFGQGTRLTVV.

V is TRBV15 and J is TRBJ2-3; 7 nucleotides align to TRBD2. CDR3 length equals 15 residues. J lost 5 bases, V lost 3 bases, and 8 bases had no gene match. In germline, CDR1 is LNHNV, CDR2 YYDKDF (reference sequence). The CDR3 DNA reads TGTGCCACCAGCAGGGGAGCGGGATCTCGAGATACGCAGTATTTT. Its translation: CATSRGAGSRDTQYF.

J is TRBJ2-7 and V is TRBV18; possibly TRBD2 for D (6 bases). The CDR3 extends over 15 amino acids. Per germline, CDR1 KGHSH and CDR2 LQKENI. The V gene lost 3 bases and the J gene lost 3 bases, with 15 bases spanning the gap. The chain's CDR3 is CASSPLAASSYEQYF. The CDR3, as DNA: TGTGCCAGCTCACCCTTAGCGGCATCGAGCTACGAGCAGTACTTC.

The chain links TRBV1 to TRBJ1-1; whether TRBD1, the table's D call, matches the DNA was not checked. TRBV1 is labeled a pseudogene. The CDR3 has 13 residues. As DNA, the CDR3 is TGCACCAACGTGACAGGATTGCGCACTGAAGCTTTCTTT. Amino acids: CTNVTGLRTEAFF.

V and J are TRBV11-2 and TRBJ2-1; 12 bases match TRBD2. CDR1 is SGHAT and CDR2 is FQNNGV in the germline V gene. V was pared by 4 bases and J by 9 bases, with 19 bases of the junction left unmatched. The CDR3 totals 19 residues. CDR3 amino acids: CASSSTRWSSGRAGGEQFF. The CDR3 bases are TGTGCCAGCAGCTCCACGCGATGGTCTAGCGGGAGGGCCGGGGGTGAGCAGTTCTTC. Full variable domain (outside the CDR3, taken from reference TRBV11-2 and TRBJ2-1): EAGVAQSPRYKIIEKRQSVAFWCNPISGHATLYWYQQILGQGPKLLIQFQNNGVVDDSQLPKDRFSAERLKGVDSTLKIQPAKLEDSAVYLCASSSTRWSSGRAGGEQFFGPGTRLTVL.

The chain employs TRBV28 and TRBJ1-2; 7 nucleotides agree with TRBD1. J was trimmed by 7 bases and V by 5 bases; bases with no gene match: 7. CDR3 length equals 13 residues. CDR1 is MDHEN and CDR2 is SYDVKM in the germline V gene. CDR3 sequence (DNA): TGTGCCAGCAGTCAAGACAGGGCGGGTGGCTACACCTTC. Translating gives CASSQDRAGGYTF.